These T cell receptor beta chains were read from a single sample in a study of T-cell memory formation after mild COVID-19. One entry per CDR3 protein, called by TCRdb with MiXCR from the 5' RACE reads. The sample lists 450,000 or so distinct CDR3 sequences; more than 20% were seen once. Sequences were obtained from PBMCs or a T cell subset sorted from them (not recorded which). These TCRs come from an adult woman who had mild COVID-19 (a few samples of this study predate the infection). Cell type and time point are not known. The CDR3 runs from the conserved cysteine through the conserved F or W. Each record gives: CDR3 length, D gene, clone size, J gene, V gene, CDR3 protein, CDR3 DNA. A D gene is named only where the DNA matches it firmly. Rows give clone size only sometimes, using once, few, many, or a class for an expanded clone.

18	.	many	TRBJ2-1	TRBV15	CATSRAVGFPGSYNEQFF	TGTGCCACCAGCAGAGCTGTCGGCTTCCCGGGCTCCTACAATGAGCAGTTCTTC
16	TRBD1	.	TRBJ2-1	TRBV5-1	CASSRPTGGKGDEQFF	TGCGCCAGCAGCAGACCGACAGGGGGAAAGGGGGATGAGCAGTTCTTC
16	TRBD1	many	TRBJ2-7	TRBV7-2	CASSLRTGTGGGEQYF	TGTGCCAGCAGCTTAAGGACAGGGACGGGTGGAGGCGAGCAGTACTTC
15	TRBD2	.	TRBJ2-1	TRBV7-3	CASSSQSGLATEQFF	TGTGCCAGCAGCTCGCAGAGTGGACTAGCGACTGAGCAGTTCTTC
13	TRBD1	few	TRBJ2-3	TRBV19	CASTDRETDTQYF	TGTGCCAGCACGGACAGGGAGACAGATACGCAGTATTTT
15	TRBD1	.	TRBJ2-1	TRBV5-1	CASSLTRQGVNEQFF	TGCGCCAGCAGCTTGACCAGACAGGGGGTGAATGAGCAGTTCTTC
15	.	few	TRBJ2-3	TRBV10-3	CAISERQATSDTQYF	TGTGCCATCAGTGAAAGACAGGCCACCTCAGATACGCAGTATTTT
11	.	few	TRBJ2-7	TRBV6-5	CASGTPYEQYF	TGTGCCAGCGGAACACCCTACGAGCAGTACTTC
20	TRBD2	.	TRBJ2-1	TRBV7-6	CASSSNPGLAGVFPYNEQFF	TGTGCCAGCAGCTCTAATCCCGGACTAGCGGGAGTATTCCCCTACAATGAGCAGTTCTTC
10	.	.	TRBJ1-1	TRBV12-3/TRBV12-4	CASSGVEAFF	TGTGCCAGCAGTGGAGTAGAAGCTTTCTTT
15	TRBD1	.	TRBJ2-7	TRBV4-2	CASSQATGGPYEQYF	TGTGCCAGCAGCCAAGCTACAGGGGGCCCCTACGAGCAGTACTTC
15	TRBD1	.	TRBJ2-5	TRBV18	CASSPALGTAETQYF	TGTGCCAGCTCACCCGCGTTAGGGACAGCGGAGACCCAGTACTTC
15	TRBD2	few	TRBJ2-1	TRBV30	CAWTTGTSGSDEQFF	TGTGCCTGGACTACCGGGACTAGCGGGTCCGATGAGCAGTTCTTC
15	TRBD1	once	TRBJ2-3	TRBV3-1	CASSPDRVETDTQYF	TGTGCCAGCAGTCCCGACAGGGTAGAGACAGATACGCAGTATTTT
14	.	.	TRBJ1-5	TRBV3-1	CASSPTLGNQPQHF	TGTGCCAGCAGCCCCACCTTGGGCAATCAGCCCCAGCATTTT
14	TRBD1	few	TRBJ2-3	TRBV29-1	CSVEVGQGADTQYF	TGCAGCGTTGAAGTTGGGCAGGGGGCAGATACGCAGTATTTT
16	.	many	TRBJ1-1	TRBV15	CATSRGRGGQNTEAFF	TGTGCCACCAGCAGAGGCCGCGGGGGACAGAACACTGAAGCTTTCTTT
14	TRBD1	.	TRBJ1-1	TRBV7-2	CASSLSVTGGFAFF	TGTGCCAGCAGCTTAAGTGTGACAGGGGGCTTCGCTTTCTTT
15	.	.	TRBJ1-1	TRBV4-2	CASSQQGLMNTEAFF	TGTGCCAGCAGCCAACAGGGCCTCATGAACACTGAAGCTTTCTTT
16	.	few	TRBJ1-6	TRBV5-6	CASSIGPRVENSPLHF	TGTGCCAGCAGCATTGGGCCTAGGGTCGAAAATTCACCCCTCCACTTT
15	.	few	TRBJ2-3	TRBV7-3	CASSSRGTPTDTQYF	TGTGCCAGCAGCTCCCGGGGGACCCCGACAGATACGCAGTATTTT
15	.	.	TRBJ2-3	TRBV20-1	CSASEIQRRRDTQYF	TGCAGTGCTAGTGAAATACAGCGACGTCGGGATACGCAGTATTTT
13	.	few	TRBJ2-5	TRBV9	CASSVRGGETQYF	TGTGCCAGCAGCGTCAGAGGAGGCGAGACCCAGTACTTC
17	.	.	TRBJ2-3	TRBV9	CASSVRTNGLITDTQYF	TGTGCCAGCAGCGTAAGGACCAACGGACTAATCACAGATACGCAGTATTTT
11	.	.	TRBJ2-2	TRBV20-1	CSAKRAGELFF	TGCAGTGCCAAGCGGGCCGGGGAGCTGTTTTTT
13	.	many	TRBJ2-5	TRBV4-1	CASSQTRRETQYF	TGCGCCAGCAGCCAAACTAGGCGAGAGACCCAGTACTTC
16	.	.	TRBJ1-5	TRBV20-1	CSARPGAGHSNQPQHF	TGCAGTGCTAGACCCGGGGCAGGACATAGCAATCAGCCCCAGCATTTT
14	.	once	TRBJ2-5	TRBV5-8	CASSFLFVPETQYF	TGTGCCAGCAGCTTCTTATTCGTTCCGGAGACCCAGTACTTC
14	TRBD1	few	TRBJ2-3	TRBV19	CASSSRGLTDTQYF	TGTGCCAGTAGTAGCAGGGGGCTCACAGATACGCAGTATTTT
13	.	few	TRBJ2-5	TRBV20-1	CSPTPWGPETQYF	TGCAGTCCCACGCCTTGGGGCCCCGAGACCCAGTACTTC
14	TRBD2	.	TRBJ2-5	TRBV20-1	CSAKSGGYQETQYF	TGCAGTGCAAAAAGCGGGGGTTACCAAGAGACCCAGTACTTC
14	.	.	TRBJ1-1	TRBV11-1	CASSLAYGDTEAFF	TGTGCCAGCAGCTTAGCGTACGGGGACACTGAAGCTTTCTTT
16	.	few	TRBJ2-1	TRBV7-9	CASSADQEFLYNEQFF	TGTGCCAGCAGCGCGGACCAGGAGTTCCTATACAATGAGCAGTTCTTC
12	.	.	TRBJ2-1	TRBV15	CATSRGEREQFF	TGTGCCACCAGCAGAGGCGAACGGGAGCAGTTCTTC
18	.	.	TRBJ2-7	TRBV4-1	CASSQEAGDGDPPYEQYF	TGCGCCAGCAGCCAAGAGGCTGGGGATGGGGACCCTCCCTACGAGCAGTACTTC
12	.	few	TRBJ2-1	TRBV6-2/TRBV6-3	CASSYSKEKQFF	TGTGCCAGCAGTTACTCGAAAGAAAAGCAGTTCTTC
14	TRBD1	.	TRBJ1-2	TRBV5-5	CASAGQGGLYGYTF	TGTGCCAGCGCCGGACAGGGGGGGCTCTATGGCTACACCTTC
17	TRBD2	.	TRBJ2-1	TRBV11-2	CASSAKLLAGDFHEQFF	TGTGCCAGCAGCGCGAAATTACTAGCGGGAGATTTTCATGAGCAGTTCTTC
15	.	few	TRBJ2-2	TRBV19	CASSGIGGGAGELFF	TGTGCCAGTAGTGGGATTGGGGGAGGTGCCGGGGAGCTGTTTTTT
12	TRBD1	.	TRBJ2-1	TRBV29-1	CSVTGVYNEQFF	TGCAGCGTGACAGGGGTCTACAATGAGCAGTTCTTC
11	TRBD2	.	TRBJ2-7	TRBV2	CASVGTSGSGF	TGTGCCAGCGTCGGGACTAGCGGGAGTGGCTTC
14	.	few	TRBJ2-3	TRBV12-3/TRBV12-4	CASRPQGTTDTQYF	TGTGCCAGCAGGCCTCAAGGGACAACAGATACGCAGTATTTT
13	.	.	TRBJ1-1	TRBV5-1	CASSFIKNTEAFF	TGCGCCAGCAGCTTCATAAAGAACACTGAAGCTTTCTTT
15	.	once	TRBJ2-3	TRBV10-3	CAISESATVTDTQYF	TGTGCCATCAGTGAGTCGGCAACCGTAACAGATACGCAGTATTTT
16	.	.	TRBJ2-3	TRBV6-5	CASSYNPARGPDTQYF	TGTGCCAGCAGTTACAACCCCGCCCGCGGCCCAGATACGCAGTATTTT